The 11 T cell receptor beta chains reported below all come from one sample, sequenced in a study of cytomegalovirus exposure and HLA in healthy donors. It was with 60 Vbeta and 13 Jbeta primers that the PCR ran. Measured with immunoSEQ multiplex PCR; TCRdb has only the in-frame clones, and not every one. The sample yields 200,000 to 250,000 clones, around 85% seen once. The sequenced material came from PBMCs. The receptors were gathered from a human donor in good health.

The chain combines TRBV7-2 with TRBJ1-1; TRBD1 aligns across 7 bases. CDR3 length: 16 amino acids. The germline V gene encodes CDR1 SGHTA and CDR2 FQGNSA. The V gene end was trimmed by 1 base and the J gene end by 5 bases; junction bases not matched to a gene: 10. CDR3 nucleotide sequence: TGTGCCAGCAGCTTAGATAGACAGGGTCAGGGGACTGAAGCTTTCTTT. Its translation is CASSLDRQGQGTEAFF.

The rearrangement joins TRBV5-6 to TRBJ1-1, with 10 bases fitting TRBD1. With 3 bases clipped from V and 0 bases from J, the junction kept 2 bases outside the gene matches. The CDR3 spans 15 residues. Germline CDR1 and CDR2: SGHDT and YYEEEE. CDR3 sequence (DNA): TGTGCCAGCAGCTGGGGACAGGGGTTGAACACTGAAGCTTTCTTT. Amino acid sequence: CASSWGQGLNTEAFF.

The table lists this clone with a few counts. V and J are TRBV5-4 and TRBJ2-1, with 7 bases aligning to TRBD1. V lost 4 bases to trimming and J lost 15 bases; unmatched junction nucleotides: 10. The germline CDR1 and CDR2 sequences are SGHNT and YYREEE (reference sequence). This CDR3 has 12 amino acids. The DNA for the CDR3 is TGTGCCAGCAGCGGGATGACAGGGCGTTTGTTCTTC. Its protein product is CASSGMTGRLFF.

The chain couples TRBV25-1 to TRBJ2-1; 7 nucleotides match TRBD2. Trimming at V came to 4 bases and at J to 4 bases, leaving 7 bases not matched to a gene. The length of the CDR3 is 15 residues. The germline V gene encodes CDR1 MGHDK and CDR2 SYGVNS. CDR3 DNA sequence: TGTGCCAGCAGTGCCCGACTAGCTGAATACAATGAGCAGTTCTTC. This codes for CASSARLAEYNEQFF.

J is TRBJ2-1 and V is TRBV12-5, with D maybe TRBD1 (6 bases). The germline gives CDR1 LGHNT, CDR2 FRNRAP. V lost 0 bases, J lost 0 bases, and 15 bases lay in between. The CDR3 sequence is 18 residues long. Here the CDR3 reads CASGLVQVGHRSYNEQFF. For the CDR3, the DNA is TGTGCTAGTGGTTTGGTACAAGTGGGACACCGCTCCTACAATGAGCAGTTCTTC.

V usage is TRBV27 and J usage is TRBJ2-5; 8 bases fit TRBD1. V was clipped by 1 base and J by 3 bases; unmatched bases: 13. The CDR3 contains 18 residues. CDR1 is MNHEY, CDR2 SMNVEV, per germline (reference sequence). CDR3 sequence reads: CASSLFYAAGGHEETQYF. The CDR3, as DNA: TGTGCCAGCAGTTTATTCTACGCGGCAGGGGGCCACGAAGAGACCCAGTACTTC.

V gene TRBV10-3 combines with J gene TRBJ1-5; 8 bases match TRBD1. The CDR3 loop spans 14 amino acids. Germline-derived CDR1 and CDR2 are ENHRY and SYGVKD. Trimming cost V 4 bases and J 5 bases; bases outside gene matches: 4. The CDR3 nucleotides are TGTGCCATCAGTGGGACAGGGTACGATCAGCCCCAGCATTTT. Translation gives CAISGTGYDQPQHF.

The chain joins TRBV7-9 to TRBJ2-3, with 8 positions matching TRBD2. With V trimmed by 1 base and J by 4 bases, 7 bases remained unmatched. Per germline, CDR1 SEHNR and CDR2 FQNEAQ (reference sequence). This CDR3 spans 16 amino acids. The CDR3 nucleotides are TGTGCCAGCAGCTTAGGGGGGACTAGATTATCAGATACGCAGTATTTT. Its translation is CASSLGGTRLSDTQYF.

This clone was counted once. The J gene is TRBJ1-2, the V gene TRBV5-6; D is undetermined. This CDR3 is built from 13 residues. Germline V gene lookup returns CDR1 SGHDT and CDR2 YYEEEE. Trimming removed 0 bases at V and 4 bases at J, with 7 bases between. DNA for the CDR3: TGTGCCAGCAGCTTGGTTGGCAGCTATGGCTACACCTTC. Translation: CASSLVGSYGYTF.

The chain has TRBV28 and TRBJ2-3, with 10 bases aligning to TRBD2. CDR3 length equals 14 residues. V shed 6 bases and J 8 bases; nucleotides not matched to a gene: 8. Germline CDR1 MDHEN, CDR2 SYDVKM. CDR3 in DNA: TGTGCCAGCAGCCAAGCGGGAGGGTTTCCTACGCAGTATTTT. Its protein product is CASSQAGGFPTQYF.

Concerning this clone itself: Mismatch with germline at one junction end may stem from a read error. V usage is TRBV15 and J usage is TRBJ2-3; D not resolved. CDR3 length equals 14 residues. Germline lookup yields CDR1 LNHNV and CDR2 YYDKDF (reference sequence). Here the CDR3 DNA reads TGTGCCACCAGCAGAGCCGGTAGCAAAGATACGCAGTATTTT. Encoded protein: CATSRAGSKDTQYF.